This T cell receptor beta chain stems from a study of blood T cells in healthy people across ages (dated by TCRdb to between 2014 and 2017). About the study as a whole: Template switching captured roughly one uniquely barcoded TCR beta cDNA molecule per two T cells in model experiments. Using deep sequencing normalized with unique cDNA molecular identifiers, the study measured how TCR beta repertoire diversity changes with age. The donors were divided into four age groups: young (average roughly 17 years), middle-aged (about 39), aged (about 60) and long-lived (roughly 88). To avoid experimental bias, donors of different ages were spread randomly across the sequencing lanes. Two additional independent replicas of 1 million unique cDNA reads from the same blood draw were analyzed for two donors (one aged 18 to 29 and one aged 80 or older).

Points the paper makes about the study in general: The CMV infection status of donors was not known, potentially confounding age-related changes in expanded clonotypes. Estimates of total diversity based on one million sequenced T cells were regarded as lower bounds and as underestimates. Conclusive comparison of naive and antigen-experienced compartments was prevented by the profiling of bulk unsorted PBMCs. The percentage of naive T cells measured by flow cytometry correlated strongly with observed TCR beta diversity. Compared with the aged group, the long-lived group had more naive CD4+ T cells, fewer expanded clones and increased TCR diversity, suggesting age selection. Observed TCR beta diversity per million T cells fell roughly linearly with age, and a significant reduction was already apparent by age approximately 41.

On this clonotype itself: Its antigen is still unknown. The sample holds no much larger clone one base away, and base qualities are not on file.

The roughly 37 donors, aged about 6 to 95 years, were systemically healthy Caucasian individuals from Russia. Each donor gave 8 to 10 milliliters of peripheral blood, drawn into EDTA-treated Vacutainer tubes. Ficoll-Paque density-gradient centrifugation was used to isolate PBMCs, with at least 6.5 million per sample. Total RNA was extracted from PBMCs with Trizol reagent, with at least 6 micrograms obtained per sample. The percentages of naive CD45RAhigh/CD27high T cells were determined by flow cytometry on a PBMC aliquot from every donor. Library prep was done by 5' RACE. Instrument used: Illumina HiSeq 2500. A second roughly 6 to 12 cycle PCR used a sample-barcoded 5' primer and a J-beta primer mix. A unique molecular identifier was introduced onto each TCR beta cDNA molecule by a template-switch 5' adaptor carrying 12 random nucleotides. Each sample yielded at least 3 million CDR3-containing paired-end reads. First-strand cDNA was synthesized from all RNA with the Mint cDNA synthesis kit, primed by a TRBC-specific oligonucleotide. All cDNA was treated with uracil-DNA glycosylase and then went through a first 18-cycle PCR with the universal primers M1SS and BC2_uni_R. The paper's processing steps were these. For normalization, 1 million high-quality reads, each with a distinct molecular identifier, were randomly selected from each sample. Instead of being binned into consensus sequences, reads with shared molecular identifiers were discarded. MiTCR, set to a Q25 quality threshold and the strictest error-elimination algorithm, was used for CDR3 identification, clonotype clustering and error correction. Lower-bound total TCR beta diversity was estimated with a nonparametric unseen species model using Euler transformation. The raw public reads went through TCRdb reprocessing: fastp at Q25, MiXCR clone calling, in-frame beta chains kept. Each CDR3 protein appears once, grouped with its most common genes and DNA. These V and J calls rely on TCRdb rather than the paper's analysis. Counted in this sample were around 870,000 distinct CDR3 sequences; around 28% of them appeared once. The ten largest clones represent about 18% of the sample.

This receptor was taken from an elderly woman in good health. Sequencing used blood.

The sequenced DNA: TGCGCCAGCAGCTTGGCCATGGGAATCTCCTACGAGCAGTACTTC. This encodes CASSLAMGISYEQYF. The rearrangement combines TRBV5-1 with TRBJ2-7; the D gene is not confidently resolved. Sequences SGHRS (CDR1) and YFSETQ (CDR2) are obtained from the germline V gene. Its CDR3 holds 15 amino acids, cysteine through phenylalanine. Only the CDR3 DNA is retained, 45 bases long and in frame from the first base. Relative to germline, V is 0 bases shorter and J is 0 bases shorter, with 10 bases between their ends.